This T cell receptor beta chain was profiled in a study of blood T cell repertoires in COVID-19. Study background: The study drew acute and convalescent COVID-19 samples from the United States, Italy and Spain.

This clone ranks as medium-sized. V lost 5 bases to trimming and J lost 1 base, with 9 bases between them. The CDR3 totals 15 residues. Germline assignment: CDR1 SGHTA and CDR2 FQGTGA. Original methodology: Amplification with reference gene primers provided the estimates of nucleated cell counts. Sequencing was performed with immunoSEQ multiplex PCR; in TCRdb, only in-frame clones are kept and a portion is missing. That table is the source of V, J and clone size, and D and trimming were worked out from the DNA. The repertoire includes 53,000 or so clones, about three quarters of them detected once, and approximately 15% sits in the top ten.

The sequenced material came from peripheral blood. The origin of this receptor is a human donor with active or convalescent COVID-19. The donor label of this sample is uncertain. The V call is TRBV7-3, the J call TRBJ2-6; D gene ambiguous. DNA of the CDR3: TGTGCCAGCAGCCTCGGTTTTTCTGGGGCCAACGTCCTGACTTTC. Encoded protein: CASSLGFSGANVLTF.